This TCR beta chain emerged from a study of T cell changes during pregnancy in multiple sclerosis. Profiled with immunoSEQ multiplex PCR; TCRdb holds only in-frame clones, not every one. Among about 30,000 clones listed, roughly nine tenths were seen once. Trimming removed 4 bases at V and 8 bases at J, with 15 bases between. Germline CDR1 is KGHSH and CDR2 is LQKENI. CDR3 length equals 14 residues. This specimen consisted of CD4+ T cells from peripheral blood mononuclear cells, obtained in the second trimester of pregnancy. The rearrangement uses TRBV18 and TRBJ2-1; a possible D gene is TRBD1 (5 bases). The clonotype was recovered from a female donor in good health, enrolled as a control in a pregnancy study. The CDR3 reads CASSQEQVRDEQFF. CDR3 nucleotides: TGTGCCAGCTCACAGGAACAGGTACGGGATGAGCAGTTCTTC.